The rows below give T cell receptor beta chains drawn from one sample of a study of coeliac disease. The table came from immunoSEQ multiplex PCR; TCRdb's copy has only in-frame clones and leaves some out. The sample yields a few thousand clones, around 60% seen once. Sequencing was carried out using intraepithelial lymphocytes from the gut. These receptors all come from a middle-aged woman. Each CDR3 is given with its conserved first and last residue. The order of the fields is clone size, J gene, V gene, D gene, CDR3 DNA, CDR3 protein. D genes are given only for firm matches. For some rows the clone size is stated as once, few or many, or as a class when expanded; others skip it.

size: .
J: TRBJ2-7
V: TRBV7-6
D: .
DNA: TGTGCCAGCAGCCCGGAGACAGACCACGAGCAGTACTTC
CDR3: CASSPETDHEQYF

size: large
J: TRBJ1-2
V: TRBV2
D: .
DNA: TGTGCCAGCAGGGTTCCGGGACATTCCTATGGCTACACCTTC
CDR3: CASRVPGHSYGYTF

size: .
J: TRBJ2-5
V: TRBV7-9
D: TRBD1
DNA: TGTGCCAGCAGCTTAGCCCCGGGACAGGGCCACCAAGAGACCCAGTACTTC
CDR3: CASSLAPGQGHQETQYF

size: .
J: TRBJ2-7
V: TRBV29-1
D: TRBD1
DNA: TGCAGCGTCCAAGGGGCGGCCGACAGGGTCTACGAGCAGTACTTC
CDR3: CSVQGAADRVYEQYF

size: few
J: TRBJ2-7
V: TRBV28
D: .
DNA: TGTGCCAGCAGTCCCTGGACTGTCTCCTACGAGCAGTACTTC
CDR3: CASSPWTVSYEQYF

size: .
J: TRBJ2-7
V: TRBV30
D: TRBD1
DNA: TGTGCCTGGAGTCGACAGGGTGGTTACGAGCAGTACTTC
CDR3: CAWSRQGGYEQYF

size: .
J: TRBJ1-1
V: TRBV29-1
D: .
DNA: TGCAGCGTTTCAGAGGGCAGGCATCAAGCAGCTTTCTTT
CDR3: CSVSEGRHQAAFF

size: .
J: TRBJ1-4
V: TRBV28
D: TRBD1
DNA: TGTGCCAGCACCACAGGGGCCGCAAATGAAAAACTGTTTTTT
CDR3: CASTTGAANEKLFF

size: .
J: TRBJ1-1
V: TRBV6-5
D: TRBD1
DNA: TGTGCCAGCAGTTGGACAGGGGGCGCGGGAAGCGAAGCTTTCTTT
CDR3: CASSWTGGAGSEAFF

size: .
J: TRBJ2-7
V: TRBV27
D: .
DNA: TGTGCCAGCAGCTCATTCCCCAGGTCTGGGTTGTCCGAGCAGTACTTC
CDR3: CASSSFPRSGLSEQYF

size: few
J: TRBJ2-1
V: TRBV28
D: .
DNA: TGTGCCAGCAGCTCCGGGGTTGAGCAGTTCTTC
CDR3: CASSSGVEQFF

size: few
J: TRBJ1-1
V: TRBV9
D: .
DNA: TGTGCCAGCAGCGTATTAGCCGGGAACACTGAAGCTTTCTTT
CDR3: CASSVLAGNTEAFF

size: .
J: TRBJ2-5
V: TRBV28
D: TRBD2
DNA: TGTGCCATACAACGGGGTAGCGGGAGTTCGGAGACCCAGTACTTC
CDR3: CAIQRGSGSSETQYF

size: .
J: TRBJ1-1
V: TRBV27
D: .
DNA: TGTGCCAGCAGGTTTTCCGCTTGGCGACAGGCTAACAATGAGGACACTGAAGCTTTCTTT
CDR3: CASRFSAWRQANNEDTEAFF

size: few
J: TRBJ2-7
V: TRBV27
D: .
DNA: TGTGCCAGCTCCCTTAGCCAGGGGGGAATCTACGAGCAGTACTTC
CDR3: CASSLSQGGIYEQYF

size: few
J: TRBJ2-7
V: TRBV11-2
D: TRBD1
DNA: TGTGCCAGCAGCTTAGACAGGGGGCTCTCCTACGAGCAGTACTTC
CDR3: CASSLDRGLSYEQYF

size: .
J: TRBJ1-3
V: TRBV7-2
D: .
DNA: TGTGCCAGCAGCTTACGGCAGGGAACCATATATTTT
CDR3: CASSLRQGTIYF

size: once
J: TRBJ1-5
V: TRBV5-6
D: TRBD1
DNA: TGTGCCAGCAGCATGGGACAGGGGAATCAGCCCCAGCATTTT
CDR3: CASSMGQGNQPQHF

size: few
J: TRBJ2-7
V: TRBV5-4
D: .
DNA: TGTGCCAGCAGCTCAGAGGAAAGGGGCACCTACGAGCAGTACTTC
CDR3: CASSSEERGTYEQYF

size: .
J: TRBJ2-3
V: TRBV5-5
D: .
DNA: TGTGCCAGCAGTTTCGAGGGTGATACGCAGTATTTT
CDR3: CASSFEGDTQYF

size: .
J: TRBJ2-6
V: TRBV4-3
D: .
DNA: TGCGCCAGCAGCCTCGCGATTGGCGGGTGGACCTCTGGGGCCAACGTCCTGACTTTC
CDR3: CASSLAIGGWTSGANVLTF

size: .
J: TRBJ2-1
V: TRBV6-5
D: TRBD2
DNA: TGTGCCAGCAGTTACTTTGGTACTAGCGGGAGTGATGAGCAGTTCTTC
CDR3: CASSYFGTSGSDEQFF

size: once
J: TRBJ2-7
V: TRBV28
D: TRBD2
DNA: TGTGCCAGCAGTCCCCGTAGCGGGAGTCCCCAGCCCTACGAGCAGTACTTC
CDR3: CASSPRSGSPQPYEQYF

size: .
J: TRBJ1-2
V: TRBV5-4
D: TRBD1
DNA: TGTGCCAGCAGCTTGGGCGGGACAGCTAACTATGGCTACACCTTC
CDR3: CASSLGGTANYGYTF

size: few
J: TRBJ1-5
V: TRBV10-3
D: TRBD1
DNA: TGTGCCATCAGTGAGACAGGGGGAGATTATAGCAATCAGCCCCAGCATTTT
CDR3: CAISETGGDYSNQPQHF

size: few
J: TRBJ2-3
V: TRBV6-1
D: TRBD1
DNA: TGTGCCAGCAGTGAGCCGGGACAGGGCACAGATACGCAGTATTTT
CDR3: CASSEPGQGTDTQYF

size: few
J: TRBJ2-7
V: TRBV4-2
D: .
DNA: TGTGCCAGCAGCCAAGATTTGACAGGCAGCTCCTACGAGCAGTACTTC
CDR3: CASSQDLTGSSYEQYF

size: .
J: TRBJ2-7
V: TRBV5-4
D: .
DNA: TGTGCCAGCAGCTCGGCAGGGGTTTCCTACGAGCAGTACTTC
CDR3: CASSSAGVSYEQYF

size: .
J: TRBJ2-2
V: TRBV4-2
D: .
DNA: TGTGCCAGCAGCCCGAAACGGGGCACCGGGGAGCTGTTTTTT
CDR3: CASSPKRGTGELFF

size: .
J: TRBJ2-7
V: TRBV4-2
D: TRBD2
DNA: TGTGCCAGCAGCCAGAAGACTAGCGGGAGTACTGGCTACGAGCAGTACTTC
CDR3: CASSQKTSGSTGYEQYF